The rows below give T cell receptor beta chains drawn from one sample of a study of cytomegalovirus exposure and HLA in healthy donors. Some clones are missing from TCRdb's copy, which holds only in-frame ones; the method was immunoSEQ multiplex PCR. Among about 120,000 clones listed, 65% to 80% were seen once. Material for sequencing was PBMCs. All receptors come from a man aged 55 to 69 in good health and CMV-seropositive. Each CDR3 is given with its conserved first and last residue. A D gene is named only where the DNA matches it firmly. Where a row states a size, it is once, few, many or the class of an expanded clone; other rows omit it.

d_call j_call v_call clone_size cdr3_aa
- TRBJ1-2 TRBV5-1 - CASSLDGNGYTF
- TRBJ2-7 TRBV27 medium-sized CASSFRDSGYEQYF
- TRBJ2-7 TRBV27 - CASSFRDTYGSYEQYF
- TRBJ1-1 TRBV2 - CASSLAVGLMNTEAFF
- TRBJ1-6 TRBV6-6 - CASRSGGQNSPLHF
TRBD1 TRBJ2-6 TRBV5-1 - CASSLYRQGISGANVLTF
- TRBJ1-2 TRBV6-5 - CASSYSTGLGYGYTF
- TRBJ1-1 TRBV7-2 - CASSLHPGGAANTEAFF
TRBD1 TRBJ1-1 TRBV7-9 - CASSSQQGGTEAFF
- TRBJ1-5 TRBV5-1 - CASSFQGRQPQHF
TRBD2 TRBJ2-1 TRBV18 - CASSPTSGGGDEQFF
TRBD1 TRBJ2-3 TRBV29-1 - CSVERDRGTDTQYF
TRBD2 TRBJ2-7 TRBV4-1 - CASSQDQLAGAYEQYF
- TRBJ2-2 TRBV28 - CASTAELANTGELFF
- TRBJ1-2 TRBV2 - CASSEQGSLGYTF
TRBD1 TRBJ1-6 TRBV5-5 - CASLGTGKNSPLHF
- TRBJ1-6 TRBV27 - CASSSGGYSPLHF
- TRBJ1-2 TRBV10-3 - CAISLDSNYGYTF
TRBD2 TRBJ2-7 TRBV20-1 few CSAPTSGEQYF
- TRBJ2-2 TRBV7-2 once CASSSGLTNTGELFF
TRBD1 TRBJ1-2 TRBV18 - CASSPIGTGDYGYTF
TRBD2 TRBJ2-3 TRBV5-4 - CASSLALADSTDTQYF
TRBD1 TRBJ1-6 TRBV2 few CASSAATGGVNSPLHF
- TRBJ1-1 TRBV11-2 - CASSYVSGRTEAFF
- TRBJ1-1 TRBV7-9 - CASSPDSVEAFF
TRBD1 TRBJ2-7 TRBV5-1 - CASSEAGTGSYEQYF
TRBD2 TRBJ2-3 TRBV30 few CAWSPTSGRGRDTQYF
TRBD1 TRBJ2-2 TRBV2 - CASSEGQGDTGELFF